This T cell receptor beta chain was recorded in a study of T cell responses to AZD1222 COVID-19 vaccine. The V gene lost 0 bases and the J gene lost 7 bases, with 12 bases spanning the gap. CDR3 length: 14 amino acids. The germline gives CDR1 LNHDA, CDR2 SQIVND (reference sequence). Doses given second, at about 4 or about 12 weeks, were pooled. Libraries were prepared by immunoSEQ multiplex PCR; TCRdb keeps only in-frame clonotypes and omits some of them. The sample holds fewer than 150,000 clones, around 89% seen once. The study, taken as a whole, reports: Clonal diversity was possibly underestimated; the donors were predominantly white British and more often female.

As regards this clone: Its cognate antigen is unknown.

The chain uses TRBV19 and TRBJ1-1; D gene uncertain. The material sequenced was peripheral blood, taken 28 days after the second AZD1222 dose. This sequence originates from an adult who received the AZD1222 COVID-19 vaccine. The CDR3 DNA reads as TGTGCCAGTAGTATAGATTCTAGGTTGGGTGAAGCTTTCTTT. Its translation: CASSIDSRLGEAFF.